A selection of T cell receptor beta chains follows, all from one sample in a study of blood T cell repertoires in COVID-19. Only in-frame clones appear in the TCRdb table, and some are missing; sequencing was by immunoSEQ multiplex PCR. This table holds approximately 40,000 clones, approximately 90% found once. The sample taken for sequencing was peripheral blood. The receptors stem from a human donor in a cohort sampled during active COVID-19. The conserved cysteine and the conserved F or W are not part of the CDR3 here. Fields, in order: CDR3 protein, V gene, J gene, clone size. A clone size is listed for some rows: how often the clone was seen (once, few, many), or a class if it is expanded.

ASSIWGQGGTGELF	TRBV5-1	TRBJ2-2	NA
ASSLLGQSSYNEQF	TRBV28	TRBJ2-1	once
AISEWANGYT	TRBV10-3	TRBJ1-2	few
ASSLHLGQGQPQH	TRBV28	TRBJ1-5	NA
ASSDSRSPRGYT	TRBV6-4	TRBJ1-2	NA
ASSLTGQGSGSPLH	TRBV7-3	TRBJ1-6	once
ASTLGGTVVDSPLH	TRBV5-1	TRBJ1-6	NA
ASSPTAGTLYGYT	TRBV6-2/TRBV6-3	TRBJ1-2	NA
ASSQDRTSGGWDEQF	TRBV4-1	TRBJ2-1	NA
ASSLDGSPGYT	TRBV5-5	TRBJ1-2	NA
ASSLLASGTTYEQY	TRBV27	TRBJ2-7	NA
ASSVGEGWRGGSAYEQY	TRBV9	TRBJ2-7	once
ASSLDYPGHTFSYEQY	TRBV5-5	TRBJ2-7	NA
ASSLGLGEVETQY	TRBV5-1	TRBJ2-5	NA
ASSTRGGVDTQY	TRBV27	TRBJ2-3	NA
ASKQGVADTIY	TRBV2	TRBJ1-3	NA
ASSSQTGINEQF	TRBV5-1	TRBJ2-1	NA
ASSLTGKSYNEQF	TRBV5-6	TRBJ2-1	NA
AGARETQY	TRBV29-1	TRBJ2-5	NA
SVGDTSNQPQH	TRBV29-1	TRBJ1-5	NA
ASSYSQYTEAF	TRBV6-5	TRBJ1-1	NA
SASAGGRNEQF	TRBV20-1	TRBJ2-1	once
ASSGQLKEKLF	TRBV6-2/TRBV6-3	TRBJ1-4	NA
ASSSLTRQGGNSPLH	TRBV7-8	TRBJ1-6	NA
ASNGRLTDTQY	TRBV12-3/TRBV12-4	TRBJ2-3	NA
AISDPGTADNEQF	TRBV10-3	TRBJ2-1	NA
ASSLDLGPTMSNEKLF	TRBV11-3	TRBJ1-4	NA
ATNPNSAGIYEQY	TRBV6-5	TRBJ2-7	NA
ASSYLAGENYEQY	TRBV6-5	TRBJ2-7	NA
ASSLGYGGGAHNEQF	TRBV7-9	TRBJ2-1	NA
ASSYISPEGGEY	TRBV6-5	TRBJ2-5	NA
ATSRDKSGGRGKLF	TRBV15	TRBJ1-4	once
SVEGREYSAF	TRBV29-1	TRBJ1-1	NA
ASSLRGGDSYEQY	TRBV19	TRBJ2-7	NA
ASSSPAAGLSTDTQY	TRBV7-9	TRBJ2-3	NA
ASSLDGTGSREQY	TRBV5-1	TRBJ2-7	NA
ASSQGSPETGNTIY	TRBV3-1/TRBV3-2	TRBJ1-3	NA
ASSWDGGRYEQY	TRBV5-1	TRBJ2-7	NA
ASSLGARGNQPQH	TRBV28	TRBJ1-5	NA
ASSALTGNGANVLT	TRBV9	TRBJ2-6	NA
ASSTQRAGNTGELF	TRBV19	TRBJ2-2	NA
ASSFSLAGATDTQY	TRBV5-1	TRBJ2-3	NA
ASSQGLGRSYGYT	TRBV4-1	TRBJ1-2	NA
AISDTQGTGELF	TRBV10-3	TRBJ2-2	NA
ACPPTGKNYGYT	TRBV30	TRBJ1-2	NA
ASSLDRVPNSPLH	TRBV7-9	TRBJ1-6	NA
ASSWAGARGYT	TRBV7-8	TRBJ1-2	NA
ASKDRGRPNEKLF	TRBV27	TRBJ1-4	NA
ASSQSFRTVNYGYT	TRBV4-1	TRBJ1-2	NA
ASSRTGGSSGNTIY	TRBV3-1/TRBV3-2	TRBJ1-3	NA
ASSLGQAWETQY	TRBV5-1	TRBJ2-5	NA
ASSESLSGASTDTQY	TRBV10-2	TRBJ2-3	once
SAGQGEETQY	TRBV29-1	TRBJ2-5	NA
ASSEGGGHADEQY	TRBV2	TRBJ2-7	NA
ASSLVDRGRAGELF	TRBV7-8	TRBJ2-2	NA
ASSLGQGIGNIQY	TRBV5-4	TRBJ2-4	NA
ASSETKGVGYT	TRBV6-1	TRBJ1-2	NA
ASSEDVVEEY	TRBV6-1	TRBJ2-7	NA
ASSLGAGEAF	TRBV27	TRBJ1-1	NA